What follows describes a single T cell receptor beta chain. What it binds is not known. Sequencing used immunoSEQ multiplex PCR; TCRdb keeps in-frame clones, though not all of them. Among 1.5 million to 2.5 million clones listed, less than 95% were seen once. Trimming shortened V by 5 bases and J by 0 bases, and 13 bases separated the two germline ends. The CDR3 is made up of 16 amino acids. Per the germline V gene, CDR1 is MDHEN and CDR2 is SYDVKM. This sample was taken from a study of shared clonotypes between healthy human individuals. General study points: The generation probabilities recorded for non-shared clonotypes fell below those of clonotypes shared by all four donors. Estimated richness values were generally larger in naive subsets than in memory subsets.

Terminally differentiated effector memory CD45RA+ cells were excluded by CCR7 positive selection of CD45RO-negative cells. This receptor was obtained from a man aged 18 to 29 in good health. Material: naive CD8+ T cells sorted from blood. The V gene is TRBV28, the J gene TRBJ1-4, with unresolved D. This chain's CDR3 is CASSAGLVSTNEKLFF. CDR3 sequence (DNA): TGTGCCAGCAGTGCGGGGTTGGTTTCAACTAATGAAAAACTGTTTTTT.